This is a list of T cell receptor beta chains from one sample in a study of T cell responses to AZD1222 COVID-19 vaccine. Libraries were prepared by immunoSEQ multiplex PCR; TCRdb keeps only in-frame clonotypes and omits some of them. The profile covers about 180,000 clones, with 88% appearing a single time and under 14% taken by the ten largest. Here the sequenced sample was peripheral blood, taken 28 days after the second AZD1222 dose. Every receptor here comes from an adult who received the AZD1222 COVID-19 vaccine. CDR3s include the opening cysteine and the closing phenylalanine or tryptophan. D genes are given only for firm matches. Expanded clones get a size class; other rows say once, few or many, or leave the size out.

j_gene: TRBJ1-5; v_gene: TRBV18; d_gene: TRBD1; abundance: once; CDR3nt: TGTGCCAGCTCATCCTCCGCGACAGGGGGCTATCAGCCCCAGCATTTT; CDR3aa: CASSSSATGGYQPQHF
j_gene: TRBJ2-7; v_gene: TRBV6-5; d_gene: NA; abundance: NA; CDR3nt: TGTGCCAGCAGTCGCGGGCTTAGCTCCTACGAGCAGTACTTC; CDR3aa: CASSRGLSSYEQYF
j_gene: TRBJ1-2; v_gene: TRBV5-4; d_gene: NA; abundance: NA; CDR3nt: TGTGCCAGCAGCTGGATGGGCAGGGACTATGGCTACACCTTC; CDR3aa: CASSWMGRDYGYTF
j_gene: TRBJ2-7; v_gene: TRBV6-8; d_gene: TRBD1; abundance: NA; CDR3nt: TGTGCCAGCAGTTACTCGAAGTCGGACAGGGATTCCTACGAGCAGTACTTC; CDR3aa: CASSYSKSDRDSYEQYF
j_gene: TRBJ2-3; v_gene: TRBV5-1; d_gene: TRBD1; abundance: few; CDR3nt: TGCGCCAGCAGCTTATTAGGGACAGCTAGACCGGATACGCAGTATTTT; CDR3aa: CASSLLGTARPDTQYF
j_gene: TRBJ2-3; v_gene: TRBV19; d_gene: NA; abundance: NA; CDR3nt: TGTGCCAGTAGCCCAGGGCTTCCAGATACGCAGTATTTT; CDR3aa: CASSPGLPDTQYF
j_gene: TRBJ2-2; v_gene: TRBV7-9; d_gene: TRBD1; abundance: once; CDR3nt: TGTGCCAGCAGCCTAAGGGGGCCGGGTACCGGGGAGCTGTTTTTT; CDR3aa: CASSLRGPGTGELFF
j_gene: TRBJ2-7; v_gene: TRBV9; d_gene: NA; abundance: NA; CDR3nt: TGTGCCAGCAGCGTATCTCCGGGGCCGAGCGAGCAGTACTTC; CDR3aa: CASSVSPGPSEQYF
j_gene: TRBJ1-1; v_gene: TRBV6-5; d_gene: NA; abundance: NA; CDR3nt: TGTGCCAGCAGAAAATTCCGGGACTCTGAAGGGGCTTTCTTT; CDR3aa: CASRKFRDSEGAFF
j_gene: TRBJ1-5; v_gene: TRBV19; d_gene: TRBD1; abundance: NA; CDR3nt: TGTGCCAGTAGTATAGAAGAAGGGGGCGTGGGTCAGCCCCAGCATTTT; CDR3aa: CASSIEEGGVGQPQHF
j_gene: TRBJ1-5; v_gene: TRBV5-1; d_gene: NA; abundance: NA; CDR3nt: TGCGCCAGCAGACCGGGACAAGGCAATCAGCCCCAGCATTTT; CDR3aa: CASRPGQGNQPQHF
j_gene: TRBJ2-7; v_gene: TRBV6-2/TRBV6-3; d_gene: NA; abundance: NA; CDR3nt: TGTGCCAGCAGTTACGAGCTGGGTCGTTATGAGTACTTC; CDR3aa: CASSYELGRYEYF
j_gene: TRBJ2-3; v_gene: TRBV6-1; d_gene: NA; abundance: NA; CDR3nt: TGTGCCAGCAGTGGAAGAGGAACAGGGTATGGTGGGGCAGATACGCAGTATTTT; CDR3aa: CASSGRGTGYGGADTQYF
j_gene: TRBJ2-2; v_gene: TRBV19; d_gene: NA; abundance: NA; CDR3nt: TGTGCCAGTAGAAATAGCGGAGGTGGAGGGACCGGGGAGCTGTTTTTT; CDR3aa: CASRNSGGGGTGELFF
j_gene: TRBJ1-2; v_gene: TRBV9; d_gene: NA; abundance: NA; CDR3nt: TGTGCCAGCAGCCCCCTAAACGATTTAAACTATGGCTACACCTTC; CDR3aa: CASSPLNDLNYGYTF
j_gene: TRBJ2-3; v_gene: TRBV9; d_gene: NA; abundance: NA; CDR3nt: TGTGCCAGCAGCGCGGACGGGTACACAGATACGCAGTATTTT; CDR3aa: CASSADGYTDTQYF
j_gene: TRBJ2-7; v_gene: TRBV7-9; d_gene: NA; abundance: NA; CDR3nt: TGTGCCAGCAGCTTAGCCCAGGGGGGGGCAAACGAGCAGTACTTC; CDR3aa: CASSLAQGGANEQYF
j_gene: TRBJ1-1; v_gene: TRBV2; d_gene: NA; abundance: NA; CDR3nt: TGTGCCAGCAGTGAAGGCGACGGCTACATGAACACTGAAGCTTTCTTT; CDR3aa: CASSEGDGYMNTEAFF
j_gene: TRBJ1-3; v_gene: TRBV10-1; d_gene: NA; abundance: NA; CDR3nt: TGCGCCAGCAGTGTGAGCAATGATGGCCAGCTTGGAAACACCATATATTTT; CDR3aa: CASSVSNDGQLGNTIYF
j_gene: TRBJ2-7; v_gene: TRBV5-1; d_gene: NA; abundance: NA; CDR3nt: TGCGCCAGCAGCTTGGCGGGACCGACGTCAGCCGAGCAGTACTTC; CDR3aa: CASSLAGPTSAEQYF
j_gene: TRBJ2-7; v_gene: TRBV7-3; d_gene: TRBD1; abundance: NA; CDR3nt: TGTGCCAGCAGCTTAGGGACAGGCTCCTACGAGCAGTACTTC; CDR3aa: CASSLGTGSYEQYF
j_gene: TRBJ1-5; v_gene: TRBV12-5; d_gene: TRBD1; abundance: once; CDR3nt: TGTGCTAGTGGTGACGGACAGGGGAATCAGCCCCAGCATTTT; CDR3aa: CASGDGQGNQPQHF